Each of the 24 T cell receptor beta chains below was sequenced from the same sample in a study of neurological immune-mediated disorders. TCRdb called the 5' RACE reads again in MiXCR, with one record for every CDR3 protein. The sample lists 55,000 to 70,000 distinct CDR3 sequences, more than 4% occurring once. The sequencing input was PBMCs. The receptors originated from a woman aged 45-60 years with multiple sclerosis.

This clonotype appeared many times. The chain links TRBV3-1 to TRBJ2-1, with 12 bases matching TRBD1. The J segment lost 0 bases and the V segment lost 4 bases, leaving 13 bases of the junction unmatched. The germline V gene has CDR1 LGHDT and CDR2 YNNKEL (reference sequence). The CDR3 has 20 residues. The CDR3 nucleotides are TGTGCCAGCAGCCTCGCCCGGGACAGGGGGCCTTGGAGCTCCTACAATGAGCAGTTCTTC. Translating gives CASSLARDRGPWSSYNEQFF.

This clonotype was recorded many times. The rearrangement uses TRBV5-1 and TRBJ2-1; 7 nucleotides agree with TRBD1. The germline V gene has CDR1 SGHRS and CDR2 YFSETQ. The CDR3 is 15 residues long. Losses at the gene ends were 5 bases for V and 4 bases for J; bases not matched to a gene: 9. For the CDR3, the DNA is TGCGCCAGCAGTCGAGACGAGGGGGCATACAATGAGCAGTTCTTC. Translation: CASSRDEGAYNEQFF.

This clonotype was observed a handful of times. A read error may be the cause here, since a much bigger clone is one base away. V usage is TRBV20-1 and J usage is TRBJ2-6; D might be TRBD1 or TRBD2, each matching 6 bases. Germline V gene data show CDR1 as DFQATT and CDR2 as SNEGSKA (reference sequence). This CDR3 comprises 15 residues. CDR3 in amino acids: CSARYGTTGAKVLTF. For the CDR3, the DNA is TGCAGTGCTAGATACGGGACGACGGGGGCCAAAGTCCTGACTTTC.

This rearrangement joins TRBV2 to TRBJ2-3; TRBD1 or TRBD2 may be the D gene (5 bases each). CDR1 and CDR2 (germline): SNHLY, FYNNEI. This CDR3 has 14 residues. Trimming removed 3 bases from V and 5 bases from J, with 12 bases in between. For the CDR3, the DNA is TGTGCCAGCAGTGATTGGGGGTTCGGAGATACGCAGTATTTT. The encoded protein is CASSDWGFGDTQYF.

This clonotype appeared many times. The chain has TRBV20-1 and TRBJ2-3; 8 bases line up with TRBD2. The CDR3 totals 13 residues. Germline CDR1 is DFQATT and CDR2 is SNEGSKA (reference sequence). Losses at the gene ends were 3 bases for V and 4 bases for J; bases not matched to a gene: 3. In DNA form, the CDR3 reads TGCAGTGCTAGCGGGGGGGTATCAGATACGCAGTATTTT. Translation gives CSASGGVSDTQYF.

This clonotype was observed a handful of times. It may be a read error: a sequence one base away is much more abundant. This rearrangement joins TRBV15 to TRBJ1-1; D gene unclear. Trimming stripped 1 base from V and 2 bases from J, with 11 bases between. Germline CDR1 and CDR2: LNHNV and YYDKDF (reference sequence). The CDR3 has 15 residues. The chain's CDR3 is CATSRGLQKNTEAFF. CDR3 nucleotides: TGTGCCACCAGCAGAGGGTTGCAGAAAAACACTGAAGCTTTCTTT.

This clonotype was seen at least ten times. CDR3 bases: TGCAGTGGGGGTAAACAGGGAGACGAGCAGTACTTC. Translation gives CSGGKQGDEQYF. The chain joins TRBV20-1 to TRBJ2-7, with D maybe TRBD1 (6 bases). Trimming pared 7 bases from V and 5 bases from J, leaving 15 bases between. CDR1 is DFQATT and CDR2 is SNEGSKA in the germline V gene (reference sequence). The CDR3 spans 12 residues.

The rearrangement joins TRBV6-6 to TRBJ1-6, with 8 bases lining up with TRBD1. Trimming took 7 bases from V and 9 from J; bases not matched to a gene: 11. The CDR3 length is 15 residues. Germline V lookup: CDR1 MNHNY, CDR2 SVGAGI (reference sequence). This CDR3 is CASTPLAGGRSPLHF. The CDR3 coding sequence is TGTGCCAGCACCCCTTTGGCAGGGGGCCGTTCACCCCTCCACTTT.

This clonotype has ten or more counts. This sequence joins TRBV20-1 and TRBJ1-4; D is ambiguous. The CDR3 extends over 12 amino acids. Looked up from germline, CDR1 is DFQATT and CDR2 is SNEGSKA (reference sequence). V shed 4 bases and J shed 6 bases, with 9 bases lying between them. CDR3: CSATYLHEKLFF. In nucleotides, the CDR3 is TGCAGTGCTACGTATCTGCATGAAAAACTGTTTTTT.

This clonotype was seen more than once but under ten times. The junction differs from germline at one of its ends, possibly a read error. The chain uses TRBV20-1 and TRBJ1-5; 10 bases align to TRBD1. CDR3 length: 15 residues. Germline V gene data show CDR1 as DFQATT and CDR2 as SNEGSKA (reference sequence). CDR3 DNA sequence: TGCAGTGCTACCGCGGGACAGGGGCGCAATCAGCCCCAGAATTTT. It encodes CSATAGQGRNQPQNF.

The V call is TRBV18, the J call TRBJ1-5, with D possibly TRBD1 on 5 matching bases. V was cut by 4 bases and J by 6 bases, with 13 bases left in between. Per the germline V gene, CDR1 is KGHSH and CDR2 is LQKENI. The CDR3 runs to 14 residues. This chain's CDR3 is CASSRGKGPQPQHF. CDR3 DNA sequence: TGTGCCAGCTCACGCGGAAAGGGACCTCAGCCCCAGCATTTT.

This clonotype was seen a few times. The chain joins TRBV5-1 to TRBJ1-4; TRBD1 might be the D (5 bases). Trimming stripped 0 bases from V and 11 bases from J, with 17 bases between. The CDR3 extends over 15 amino acids. In germline, CDR1 is SGHRS, CDR2 YFSETQ. The CDR3 DNA reads TGCGCCAGCAGCTTGGTGGGAGGCGTACAGGACAAACTGTTTTTT. Translating gives CASSLVGGVQDKLFF. Filled out from reference TRBV5-1 and TRBJ1-4, the complete variable domain reads KAGVTQTPRYLIKTRGQQVTLSCSPISGHRSVSWYQQTPGQGLQFLFEYFSETQRNKGNFPGRFSGRQFSNSRSEMNVSTLELGDSALYLCASSLVGGVQDKLFFGSGTQLSVL.

This clonotype has ten or more counts. The CDR3: CASSYTSVNTEAFF. The CDR3 DNA reads as TGTGCCAGCAGTTACACTTCAGTGAACACTGAAGCTTTCTTT. J is TRBJ1-1 and V is TRBV6-2 or TRBV6-3, with D unclear. With 2 bases removed from V and 0 bases from J, the gap between germline ends came to 7 bases. Germline CDR1 and CDR2: MNHEY and SVGEGT. The CDR3 has 14 residues.

This clonotype was seen many times. This sequence joins TRBV4-1 and TRBJ1-3; no clear D gene. Trimming cost V 7 bases and J 0 bases, with 10 bases left between them. Germline lookup yields CDR1 MGHRA and CDR2 YSYEKL. CDR3 length equals 14 residues. The CDR3 DNA is TGCGCCAGCACCGGCGGTTCCTCTGGAAACACCATATATTTT. Its translation is CASTGGSSGNTIYF.

At least ten counts were recorded for this clonotype. Germline and junction disagree at one end, which may indicate a read error. The V call is TRBV11-2, the J call TRBJ2-1; 8 bases align to TRBD1. CDR1 is SGHAT and CDR2 is FQNNGV in the germline V gene. CDR3 length: 11 residues. The CDR3 loop reads CASSPDREPFF. CDR3 in DNA: TGTGCCAGCAGCCCGGACAGGGAGCCGTTCTTC.

This clonotype has at least ten counts. The chain recombines TRBV11-2 with TRBJ1-2; no definite D call. Germline lookup yields CDR1 SGHAT and CDR2 FQNNGV. The CDR3 covers 12 residues. Trimming left V 2 bases short and J 7 bases short, with 8 bases between. The CDR3 coding sequence is TGTGCCAGCAGCTTACTCCCGTTTGGCTACACCTTC. Residues: CASSLLPFGYTF.

The chain carries TRBV6-2 or TRBV6-3 and TRBJ1-1; 10 bases line up with TRBD1. Trimming cost V 7 bases and J 1 base; bases outside gene matches: 6. CDR1 and CDR2 (germline): MNHEY, SVGEGT. CDR3 length equals 15 residues. The CDR3 DNA reads as TGTGCCAGCAACCCATGGACAGGGGGGAACACTGAAGCTTTCTTT. As protein: CASNPWTGGNTEAFF.

This clonotype was found many times. J is TRBJ1-1 and V is TRBV6-2 or TRBV6-3; TRBD1 agrees at 7 bases. The CDR3 is 16 residues long. CDR1 is MNHEY, CDR2 SVGEGT, per germline. V dropped 2 bases and J dropped 11; count of bases not matched to a gene: 17. The CDR3 sequence: CASSYTRQGPILNAFF. CDR3 DNA sequence: TGTGCCAGCAGTTACACCCGACAGGGCCCAATCCTGAACGCTTTCTTT.

This clonotype was recorded at least ten times. The chain carries TRBV20-1 and TRBJ1-5; D unclear. This CDR3 is built from 15 residues. The V gene's germline CDR1 is DFQATT and CDR2 SNEGSKA (reference sequence). V was clipped by 0 bases and J by 3 bases, with 12 bases between them. The CDR3 DNA reads TGCAGTGCTAGAGATTCGGTACAATTCAATCAGCCCCAGCATTTT. It translates to CSARDSVQFNQPQHF.

The chain carries TRBV5-1 and TRBJ2-6; D is possibly TRBD1 or TRBD2 (5 bases each). Germline CDR1 and CDR2: SGHRS and YFSETQ. This CDR3 contains 17 residues. V was trimmed by 0 bases and J by 0 bases, leaving 10 bases between them. CDR3 loop: CASSLAGPISGANVLTF. CDR3 coding DNA: TGCGCCAGCAGCTTGGCGGGACCGATCTCTGGGGCCAACGTCCTGACTTTC.

This clonotype was seen repeatedly, ten times or more. This rearrangement joins TRBV9 to TRBJ1-2; TRBD1 aligns across 8 bases. The V segment lost 3 bases and the J segment 0 bases; nucleotides outside the gene matches: 10. This CDR3 is 17 amino acids long. Germline lookup yields CDR1 SGDLS and CDR2 YYNGEE. CDR3 sequence: CASSAGRGQGANYGYTF. Written as DNA, the CDR3 is TGTGCCAGCAGCGCCGGAAGAGGACAGGGAGCTAACTATGGCTACACCTTC.

The table lists this clonotype with many counts. This chain links TRBV5-1 with TRBJ2-2; no clear D. The V end was cut by 1 base, the J end by 6 bases, with 4 bases between. Germline CDR1 and CDR2: SGHRS and YFSETQ. The CDR3 spans 12 residues. The CDR3 region has the DNA TGCGCCAGCAGCTTGAAACCCGGGGAGCTGTTTTTT. It translates to CASSLKPGELFF.

This clonotype was seen many times. The chain combines TRBV4-3 with TRBJ2-3; D remains ambiguous. CDR1 is LGHNA, CDR2 YSLEER, per germline. The CDR3 extends over 14 amino acids. V lost 1 base and J lost 4, with 9 bases in between. The DNA of the CDR3 is TGCGCCAGCAGCCAAGGAACCGGCGCAGATACGCAGTATTTT. Protein: CASSQGTGADTQYF.

This clonotype was picked up many times. The gene calls are TRBV20-1 and TRBJ2-2, with 11 positions matching TRBD1. Trimming took 1 base from V and 6 from J; bases not matched to a gene: 10. Germline-derived CDR1 and CDR2 are DFQATT and SNEGSKA (reference sequence). The CDR3 covers 17 residues. The CDR3 region is CSARGVPGQGVSGELFF. The DNA of the CDR3 is TGCAGTGCTAGAGGGGTACCGGGACAGGGGGTTTCCGGGGAGCTGTTTTTT.